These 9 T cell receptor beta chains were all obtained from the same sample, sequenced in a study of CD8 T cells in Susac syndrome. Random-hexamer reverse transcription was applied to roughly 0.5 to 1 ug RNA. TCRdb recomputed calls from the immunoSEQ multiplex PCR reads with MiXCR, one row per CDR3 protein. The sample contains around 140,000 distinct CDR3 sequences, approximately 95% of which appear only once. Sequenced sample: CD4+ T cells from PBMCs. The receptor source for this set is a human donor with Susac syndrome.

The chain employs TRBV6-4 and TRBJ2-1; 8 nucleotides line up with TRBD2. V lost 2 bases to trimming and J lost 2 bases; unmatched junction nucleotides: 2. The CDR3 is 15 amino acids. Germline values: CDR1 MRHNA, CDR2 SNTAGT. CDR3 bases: TGTGCCAGCAGTGACACTAGCGGACCCTACAATGAGCAGTTCTTC. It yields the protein CASSDTSGPYNEQFF.

The CDR3 loop is CASSQGSTIDWTDTQYF. In nucleotides, the CDR3 is TGTGCCAGCAGCCAAGGGTCCACCATCGACTGGACGGATACGCAGTATTTT. This chain uses TRBV3-1 with TRBJ2-3; D gene ambiguous. The germline V and J ends were trimmed by 1 base and 6 bases, with 20 bases remaining between them. Germline-derived CDR1 and CDR2 are LGHDT and YNNKEL (reference sequence). There are 17 residues in the CDR3.

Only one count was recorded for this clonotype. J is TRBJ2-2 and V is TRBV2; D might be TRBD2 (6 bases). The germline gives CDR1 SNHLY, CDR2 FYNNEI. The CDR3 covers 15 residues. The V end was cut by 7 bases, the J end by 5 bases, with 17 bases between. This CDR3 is CASKSISGRTGELFF. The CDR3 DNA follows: TGTGCCAGCAAAAGTATTAGCGGTCGTACCGGGGAGCTGTTTTTT.

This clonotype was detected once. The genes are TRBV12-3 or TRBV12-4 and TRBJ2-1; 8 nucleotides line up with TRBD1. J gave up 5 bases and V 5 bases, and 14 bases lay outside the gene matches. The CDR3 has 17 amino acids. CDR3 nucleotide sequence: TGTGCCAGCAGTCCCGAGTGGGGCGGGACAGGCCACAATGAGCAGTTCTTC. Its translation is CASSPEWGGTGHNEQFF.

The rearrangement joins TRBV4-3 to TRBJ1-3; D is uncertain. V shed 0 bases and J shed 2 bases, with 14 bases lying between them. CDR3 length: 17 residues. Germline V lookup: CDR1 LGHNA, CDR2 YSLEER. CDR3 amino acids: CASSQDLPSGAGNTIYF. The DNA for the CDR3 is TGCGCCAGCAGCCAAGATCTTCCGTCCGGGGCTGGAAACACCATATATTTT.

This chain's CDR3 is CASSPGRGEAFF. The CDR3 DNA reads as TGTGCCAGCAGCCCCGGGCGGGGGGAAGCTTTCTTT. This chain links TRBV14 with TRBJ1-1, with D possibly matching TRBD1 (5 bases). CDR3 size: 12 residues. Germline V lookup: CDR1 SGHDN, CDR2 FVKESK. Trimming took 4 bases from V and 8 from J, leaving 11 bases between them.

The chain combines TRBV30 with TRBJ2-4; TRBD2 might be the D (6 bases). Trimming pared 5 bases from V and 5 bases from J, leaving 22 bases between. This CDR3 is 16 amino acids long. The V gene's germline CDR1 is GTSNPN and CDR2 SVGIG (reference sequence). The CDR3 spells CAWDIGGSRRQNIQYF. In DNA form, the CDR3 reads TGTGCCTGGGACATCGGGGGAAGCAGGCGGCAAAACATTCAGTACTTC. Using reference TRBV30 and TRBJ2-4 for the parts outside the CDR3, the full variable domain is SQTIHQWPATLVQPVGSPLSLECTVEGTSNPNLYWYRQAAGRGLQLLFYSVGIGQISSEVPQNLSASRPQDRQFILSSKKLLLSDSGFYLCAWDIGGSRRQNIQYFGAGTRLSVL.

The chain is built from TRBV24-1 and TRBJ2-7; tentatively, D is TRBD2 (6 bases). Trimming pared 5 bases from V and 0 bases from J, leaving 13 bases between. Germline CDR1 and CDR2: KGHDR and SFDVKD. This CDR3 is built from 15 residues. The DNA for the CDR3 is TGTGCCACCAGTGGTGGGACTGCAGACTCCTACGAGCAGTACTTC. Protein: CATSGGTADSYEQYF.

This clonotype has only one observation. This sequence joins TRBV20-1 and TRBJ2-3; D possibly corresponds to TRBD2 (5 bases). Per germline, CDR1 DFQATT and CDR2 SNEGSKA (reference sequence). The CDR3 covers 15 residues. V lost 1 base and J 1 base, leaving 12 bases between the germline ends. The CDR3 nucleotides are TGCAGTGCTAGAGTCGTCCGGGGAGGCACAGATACGCAGTATTTT. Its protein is CSARVVRGGTDTQYF.